This is a list of T cell receptor beta chains from one sample in a study of shared clonotypes between healthy human individuals. The data were produced by immunoSEQ multiplex PCR, yet TCRdb's version contains in-frame clones alone and is incomplete. The sample includes millions of clones, 85% to 95% seen only once; the top ten take 0.1% to 0.15%. The specimen was naive CD4+ T cells sorted from blood. Source of these receptors: a man younger than 35 in good health. The CDR3 runs from the conserved cysteine through the conserved F or W. Fields, in order: CDR3 length, J gene, V gene, clone size, D gene, CDR3 DNA, CDR3 protein. A D gene is named only where the DNA matches it firmly. Size is stated for part of the rows, as once, few or many counts, or as a class when the clone is expanded.

14,TRBJ2-7,TRBV4-2,.,.,TGTGCCAGCAGCCGGCAGGGTTTTCACGACGAGCAGTACTTC,CASSRQGFHDEQYF
15,TRBJ2-7,TRBV5-4,.,TRBD1,TGTGCCAGCAGCTTGGGGACAGGTCGGGCCTACGAGCAGTACTTC,CASSLGTGRAYEQYF
15,TRBJ2-7,TRBV11-3,.,.,TGTGCCAGCAGCCCGGAGGTCCCTAGGTTTAACGAGCAGTACTTC,CASSPEVPRFNEQYF
13,TRBJ1-5,TRBV2,.,.,TGTGCCAGCAGTGTATATTTAAATCAGCCCCAGCATTTT,CASSVYLNQPQHF
14,TRBJ2-7,TRBV6-6,.,.,TGTGCCAGCAGGAAATCGGGGAACAGCTACGAGCAGTACTTC,CASRKSGNSYEQYF
17,TRBJ1-5,TRBV7-5,.,.,TGTGCCAGAAGCTTAGGGGTTTGGCAGACAAGCAATCAGCCCCAGCATTTT,CARSLGVWQTSNQPQHF
16,TRBJ2-5,TRBV12-5,.,TRBD2,TGTGCTAGTGGTCCTGGGACTAGCGGGGCCAGGGAGACCCAGTACTTC,CASGPGTSGARETQYF
16,TRBJ2-3,TRBV28,.,TRBD1,TGTGCCAGCCTCTCCTTGGGGGCAGGGGGCTCGGATACGCAGTATTTT,CASLSLGAGGSDTQYF
17,TRBJ2-3,TRBV5-1,.,.,TGCGCCAGCAGCTTTACCCTTACGGGGACTAGCACAGATACGCAGTATTTT,CASSFTLTGTSTDTQYF
14,TRBJ1-3,TRBV6-6,.,TRBD1,TGTGCCAGCAGCAATACAGGGGCAGGAAACACCATATATTTT,CASSNTGAGNTIYF
16,TRBJ2-1,TRBV9,once,.,TGTGCCAGCAGCGTAGATAGTCTCTCCTCCTACAATGAGCAGTTCTTC,CASSVDSLSSYNEQFF
16,TRBJ2-5,TRBV30,.,.,TGTGCCTGGAGTGTACTTTGGCTCGGGGGACCCGAGACCCAGTACTTC,CAWSVLWLGGPETQYF
11,TRBJ1-1,TRBV2,.,.,TGTGCCAGCAGTGACCGTCTCAAAGCTTTCTTT,CASSDRLKAFF
12,TRBJ1-4,TRBV2,.,.,TGTGCCAGCAGGGCCTGGAGGGAAAAACTGTTTTTT,CASRAWREKLFF
13,TRBJ1-1,TRBV30,.,.,TGTGCCTGGAGTGAGGGGCTGCCCACTGAAGCTTTCTTT,CAWSEGLPTEAFF
14,TRBJ1-1,TRBV6-6,.,.,TGTGCCAGCAGGACCGGGACTCAGAACACTGAAGCTTTCTTT,CASRTGTQNTEAFF
12,TRBJ2-7,TRBV28,once,TRBD1,TGTGCCAGCAAGGGGGCGGTCCACGAGCAGTACTTC,CASKGAVHEQYF
13,TRBJ2-7,TRBV21-1,.,.,TGTGCCAGCAGCAAATGTCAGGGAAACGAGCAGTACTTC,CASSKCQGNEQYF
17,TRBJ2-7,TRBV18,.,TRBD1,TGTGCCAGCTCACCACGCGGGGGCGGGACAGGGGCCTACGAGCAGTACTTC,CASSPRGGGTGAYEQYF
15,TRBJ1-1,TRBV4-1,.,.,TGCGCCAGCAGCCCCCCTGACAGGCAGAACACTGAAGCTTTCTTT,CASSPPDRQNTEAFF
15,TRBJ2-2,TRBV7-2,.,TRBD1,TGTGCCAGCAGCCTAACAGGGGACCCATCCGGGGAGCTGTTTTTT,CASSLTGDPSGELFF
10,TRBJ2-7,TRBV29-1,.,.,TGCAGCGTTGTACAGGGCAAGCAGTACTTC,CSVVQGKQYF
11,TRBJ2-1,TRBV7-2,once,TRBD2,TGTGCCAGCAGCCCGAGACTAGCGCAGTTCTTC,CASSPRLAQFF
15,TRBJ2-7,TRBV30,.,.,TGTGCCTGGAGTGAGGGACACCATCTTTCGGGGGAGCAGTACTTC,CAWSEGHHLSGEQYF
13,TRBJ2-7,TRBV6-6,.,TRBD2,TGTGCCAGCAGTCCTCCGGGGGGGCGGGAGCAGTACTTC,CASSPPGGREQYF
15,TRBJ1-1,TRBV12-5,.,.,TGTGCTAGTGGTTTGGTACACCCGCAAGCTACCGAAGCTTTCTTT,CASGLVHPQATEAFF
15,TRBJ2-7,TRBV11-2,.,.,TGTGCCAGCAGCGGGCGTGGGGACCGGGCCTACGAGCAGTACTTC,CASSGRGDRAYEQYF
14,TRBJ1-1,TRBV9,.,.,TGTGCCAGCAGCAGCCAGGTGCTGAACACTGAAGCTTTCTTT,CASSSQVLNTEAFF
15,TRBJ2-1,TRBV6-5,.,.,TGTGCCAGCAGCACCCCCGGGACCCGGGTCGATGAGCAGTTCTTC,CASSTPGTRVDEQFF
13,TRBJ2-7,TRBV27,.,TRBD1,TGTGCCAGCGGTCGGACAGGGGGCTACGAGCAGTACTTC,CASGRTGGYEQYF
14,TRBJ2-7,TRBV6-1,.,TRBD2,TGTGTCAGCAGTGAAGGACTAGCCAGCCACGAGCAGTACTTC,CVSSEGLASHEQYF
14,TRBJ1-5,TRBV2,once,TRBD1,TGTGCCAGCAGTTGGGGGCAGGGGGCGCAGCCCCAGCATTTT,CASSWGQGAQPQHF
15,TRBJ2-7,TRBV10-3,.,.,TGTGCCATCAGTGGGGGGGACAAGTCCTTCTACGAGCAGTACTTC,CAISGGDKSFYEQYF
15,TRBJ1-2,TRBV28,.,TRBD1,TGTGCCAGCAGTCAACTCACAGGGGAGAACTATGGCTACACCTTC,CASSQLTGENYGYTF
17,TRBJ1-2,TRBV18,.,.,TGTGCCAGCTCACCACGGCTTGGAGGGCAGGCAAACTATGGCTACACCTTC,CASSPRLGGQANYGYTF
15,TRBJ2-5,TRBV10-3,.,.,TGTGCCATCAGTCCAACAACCCTCGGGGGAGAGACCCAGTACTTC,CAISPTTLGGETQYF
15,TRBJ2-1,TRBV7-9,.,.,TGTGCCAGCAGCCCCCCTGGCGTCCCGTACAATGAGCAGTTCTTC,CASSPPGVPYNEQFF
17,TRBJ2-7,TRBV19,.,.,TGTGCCAGTAGTATGGTTTATGGGGCAGTCAGCTCCTACGAGCAGTACTTC,CASSMVYGAVSSYEQYF
17,TRBJ2-2,TRBV5-1,.,TRBD1,TGCGCCAGCAGCGCATTACCGGGACAGGGTGCTGCCGGGGAGCTGTTTTTT,CASSALPGQGAAGELFF
14,TRBJ2-5,TRBV5-4,.,TRBD1,TGTGCCAGCAGCTCGGGACAGGGGTTAAAGACCCAGTACTTC,CASSSGQGLKTQYF
16,TRBJ2-4,TRBV5-1,.,TRBD1,TGCGCCAGCAGCCTTGAAGGGGGCTTATCCAAAAACATTCAGTACTTC,CASSLEGGLSKNIQYF
18,TRBJ2-7,TRBV6-4,once,TRBD2,TGTGCCAGGCCCGCCGGGACTAGAGCCCACAGAAGCTCCTACGAGCAGTACTTC,CARPAGTRAHRSSYEQYF
17,TRBJ2-6,TRBV7-2,.,.,TGTGCCAGCAGCTTAGGGCAGGTTTTCTCTGGGGCCAACGTCCTGACTTTC,CASSLGQVFSGANVLTF
12,TRBJ1-1,TRBV5-4,.,.,TGTGCCAGCAGTCGGGACCACACTGAAGCTTTCTTT,CASSRDHTEAFF
15,TRBJ2-1,TRBV27,.,TRBD2,TGTGCCAGCAGTTGGACTAGCGGGAGGAACAATGAGCAGTTCTTC,CASSWTSGRNNEQFF
14,TRBJ1-3,TRBV11-2,.,.,TGTGCCAGCAGCTTAGGGAACTCTGGAAACACCATATATTTT,CASSLGNSGNTIYF
11,TRBJ1-2,TRBV20-1,few,.,TGCAGTGCTAGCGACAGCTATGGCTACACCTTC,CSASDSYGYTF
13,TRBJ1-5,TRBV9,.,.,TGTGCCAGCAGCGTCGATTGGGGTCAGCCCCAGCATTTT,CASSVDWGQPQHF
13,TRBJ1-1,TRBV27,.,.,TGTGCCAGCAGTGGGGACTCGAACACTGAAGCTTTCTTT,CASSGDSNTEAFF
16,TRBJ1-5,TRBV7-9,.,TRBD1,TGTGCCAGCAGCCCATCCGGACAGGGGGCATCTCAGCCCCAGCATTTT,CASSPSGQGASQPQHF
14,TRBJ2-3,TRBV18,.,.,TGTGCCAGCTCACCTCAGGGTGGGACAGATACGCAGTATTTT,CASSPQGGTDTQYF
11,TRBJ2-5,TRBV20-1,.,.,TGCAGTGCTAGAGGTCAAGAGACCCAGTACTTC,CSARGQETQYF